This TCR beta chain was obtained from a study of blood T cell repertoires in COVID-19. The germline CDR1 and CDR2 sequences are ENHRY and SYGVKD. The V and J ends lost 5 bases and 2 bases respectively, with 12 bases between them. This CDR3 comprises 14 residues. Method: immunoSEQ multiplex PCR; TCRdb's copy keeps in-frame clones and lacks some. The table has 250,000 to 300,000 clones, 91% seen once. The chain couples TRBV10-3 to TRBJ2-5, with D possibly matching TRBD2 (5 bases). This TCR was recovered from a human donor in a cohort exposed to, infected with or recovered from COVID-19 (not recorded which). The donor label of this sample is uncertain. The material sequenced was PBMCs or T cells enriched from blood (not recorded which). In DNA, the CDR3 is TGTGCCATCAGTCCCCTCCGGGAACAAGAGACCCAGTACTTC. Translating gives CAISPLREQETQYF.